The present entry profiles one TCR beta chain with its context. Its antigen is unidentified. The sample belongs to a study of T cells in Graves' hyperthyroidism and ophthalmopathy. Authors of the study amplified TCR beta CDR3 regions from RNA transcripts. A set of HTBI primers served as the primers for a first-round RT-PCR of the TCR CDR3. TCRdb reanalysed the multiplex PCR reads using MiXCR and keeps one entry per CDR3 protein. The data contain 600,000 to 800,000 distinct CDR3 sequences, 30% to 40% of them singletons. Germline CDR1 and CDR2: SGHVS and FQNEAQ. The ends were cut back, 1 base at V and 3 bases at J, with 7 bases in the middle. This CDR3 spans 14 amino acids. Findings of the study overall: Ophthalmopathy was told apart from stable hyperthyroidism by a 13 V-J model.

Sequenced input: blood. The J gene is TRBJ2-4, the V gene TRBV7-8; a weak D match, TRBD2 (6 bases). This sequence was found in a woman aged 40 to 50 with Graves' hyperthyroidism. The CDR3 region has the DNA TGTGCCAGCAGCTTAGGGGGGGTCAAAAACATTCAGTACTTC. It specifies CASSLGGVKNIQYF. Together with reference TRBV7-8 and TRBJ2-4, the CDR3 gives the full variable domain: GAGVSQSPRYKVAKRGQDVALRCDPISGHVSLFWYQQALGQGPEFLTYFQNEAQLDKSGLPSDRFFAERPEGSVSTLKIQRTQQEDSAVYLCASSLGGVKNIQYFGAGTRLSVL.